What follows describes a single T cell receptor (beta chain). The data belong to a study of graft-versus-host responses after intestinal transplantation. V shed 7 bases and J 7 bases; nucleotides not matched to a gene: 14. CDR1 is MNHEY, CDR2 SMNVEV, per germline (reference sequence). CDR3 length: 15 amino acids. Measured with immunoSEQ multiplex PCR; TCRdb has only the in-frame clones, and not every one. The sample shows approximately 40,000 clones, about 90% of them seen only once. The TCR sequence derives from a human patient who received an intestinal transplant, so some T cells may come from the graft donor. The input for sequencing was PBMCs, taken 300 to 330 days after intestinal transplant. The gene calls are TRBV27 and TRBJ1-1; the match to TRBD1 covers 8 bases. The CDR3 reads CASTPRGQGNFEAFF. The CDR3 nucleotides are TGTGCCAGCACCCCTAGAGGACAGGGAAATTTTGAAGCTTTCTTT.